The rows below give T cell receptor beta chains drawn from one sample of a study of identifying expanded T cells in peripheral blood. The method was immunoSEQ multiplex PCR; TCRdb's version includes in-frame clones alone and lacks a portion of them. Among about 85,000 clones listed, around nine tenths were seen once. Sequenced input: blood. All receptors come from a person aged 18 to 75 in good health. Each CDR3 is given without its conserved first and last residue. A D gene is named only where the DNA matches it firmly.

>TRBJ2-3|TRBV29-1|TRBD2
SVEERGAFTDTQY
>TRBJ1-2|TRBV7-9|TRBD1
ASSFGTDNYGYT
>TRBJ2-1|TRBV23-1|TRBD2
ASMPSGGAKEQF
>TRBJ1-1|TRBV10-3|NA
AISGGGEAF
>TRBJ2-3|TRBV30|NA
AWNAGSDTQY
>TRBJ2-7|TRBV4-2|NA
ASSQDLYEQY
>TRBJ2-7|TRBV7-8|NA
ASSPRVMGEQY
>TRBJ1-6|TRBV19|NA
ASSMRAPYMNSPLH
>TRBJ2-3|TRBV29-1|NA
SVEDSTAASTDTQY
>TRBJ2-2|TRBV28|TRBD2
ASSEAGTTNTGELF
>TRBJ1-5|TRBV9|NA
ASSVGSGQPQH
>TRBJ1-2|TRBV4-3|NA
ASSQEPYLGYT
>TRBJ1-2|TRBV5-4|NA
ASSLWTHGGGYT
>TRBJ2-2|TRBV5-1|NA
ASSYRTPGPGELF
>TRBJ2-6|TRBV6-5|NA
ASSLSGANVLT
>TRBJ2-1|TRBV4-2|TRBD2
ASSLGTSGGSYNEQF
>TRBJ1-5|TRBV7-8|NA
ASSLWVQASNQPQH
>TRBJ1-5|TRBV5-3|NA
ARSFRDINQPQH
>TRBJ1-2|TRBV28|NA
ASSLPYREGYT
>TRBJ2-3|TRBV5-6|NA
ASSYRSTGWGADTQY
>TRBJ1-2|TRBV20-1|NA
SAHYYGYT
>TRBJ2-7|TRBV11-3|NA
ASSSGNNEQY